The present T cell receptor beta chain was sequenced within a study of CD8 T cells in ankylosing spondylitis. Whole-study findings and limits: Characteristic of ankylosing spondylitis blood, it appeared, was a TCR beta motif comprising about eight highly homologous variants.

Each CDR3 protein gets one entry after TCRdb re-called the 5' RACE reads with MiXCR. The sample has a few hundred thousand distinct CDR3 sequences, around 7.9% seen once; the top ten hold approximately 15%. Trimming removed 0 bases at V and 5 bases at J, with 12 bases between. The CDR3 totals 14 residues. Germline CDR1 is SGHNT and CDR2 is YYREEE (reference sequence). Regarding this clonotype: No antigen is known for it.

The V gene is TRBV5-4, the J gene TRBJ2-7; D not resolved. The source material was blood, either unsorted or a sorted T cell fraction (not recorded which). This TCR was sampled from a male donor with ankylosing spondylitis. CDR3 DNA sequence: TGTGCCAGCAGCTTGGGGGATAGCCCCCACGAGCAGTACTTC. This encodes CASSLGDSPHEQYF. Drawing the rest from reference TRBV5-4 and TRBJ2-7, the complete variable domain is ETGVTQSPTHLIKTRGQQVTLRCSSQSGHNTVSWYQQALGQGPQFIFQYYREEENGRGNFPPRFSGLQFPNYSSELNVNALELDDSALYLCASSLGDSPHEQYFGPGTRLTVT.